The clone carrying this T cell receptor (beta chain) was seen only once. Its antigen is still unknown. The data are from a study of OX40 agonist ivuxolimab in advanced cancers. Study overall: At 0.01 to 10 mg/kg, ivuxolimab was administered intravenously to patients every 2 weeks.

The V gene lost 4 bases and the J gene lost 6 bases, with 13 bases spanning the gap. Looked up from germline, CDR1 is WNHNN and CDR2 is SYGVQD (reference sequence). CDR3 length: 13 residues. Clones were sequenced by immunoSEQ multiplex PCR, and TCRdb holds only the in-frame ones, with some missing. This sample carries roughly 77,000 clones, approximately 84% of them seen once, and the ten largest clones take more than 3.5%. Study observations and caveats: No determination was made of the antigen specificity of the expanded peripheral T cells.

This receptor was taken from an adult with an advanced solid tumor such as melanoma, head and neck, liver or kidney cancer. The specimen was CD4+ or CD8+ T cells sorted from blood, collected in a trial of the OX40 agonist ivuxolimab. The chain has TRBV10-1 and TRBJ2-7; tentative D call: TRBD2 (7 bases). The CDR3 DNA follows: TGCGCCAGCAGTGGTAACAGGGAGGGCGAGCAGTACTTC. This sequence encodes CASSGNREGEQYF.